This TCR beta chain was found in a study of cytomegalovirus exposure and HLA in healthy donors. Primers for the PCR totalled 60 Vbeta and 13 Jbeta. Assay used: immunoSEQ multiplex PCR; TCRdb lists only in-frame clones, some missing. The data hold 100,000 to 150,000 clones, with approximately 79% observed a single time. Each donor was nominally healthy when sampled (though unrecorded immune exposures were likely). With regard to this clone: Its cognate antigen is unknown.

Germline loops: CDR1 SGHNT, CDR2 YENEEA. The V end was cut by 5 bases, the J end by 5 bases, with 19 bases between. The CDR3 loop spans 15 amino acids. Regarding the study as a whole: In an earlier analysis, about 87% or about 30%: the productive usage of most TCR beta V segments. A further, later analysis showed that HLA-associated TCR beta chains (compared with equally common others) were more clonally expanded.

Sequencing used PBMCs. The gene calls are TRBV11-3 and TRBJ2-7; tentatively, D is TRBD1 (7 bases). This receptor was identified in a man aged 30-40 years in good health and CMV-seronegative. Here the CDR3 reads CASSRGGTDANEQYF. The CDR3 DNA sequence: TGTGCCAGCAGCCGAGGGGGGACAGATGCAAACGAGCAGTACTTC. Together with reference TRBV11-3 and TRBJ2-7, the CDR3 gives the full variable domain: EAGVVQSPRYKIIEKKQPVAFWCNPISGHNTLYWYLQNLGQGPELLIRYENEEAVDDSQLPKDRFSAERLKGVDSTLKIQPAELGDSAVYLCASSRGGTDANEQYFGPGTRLTVT.